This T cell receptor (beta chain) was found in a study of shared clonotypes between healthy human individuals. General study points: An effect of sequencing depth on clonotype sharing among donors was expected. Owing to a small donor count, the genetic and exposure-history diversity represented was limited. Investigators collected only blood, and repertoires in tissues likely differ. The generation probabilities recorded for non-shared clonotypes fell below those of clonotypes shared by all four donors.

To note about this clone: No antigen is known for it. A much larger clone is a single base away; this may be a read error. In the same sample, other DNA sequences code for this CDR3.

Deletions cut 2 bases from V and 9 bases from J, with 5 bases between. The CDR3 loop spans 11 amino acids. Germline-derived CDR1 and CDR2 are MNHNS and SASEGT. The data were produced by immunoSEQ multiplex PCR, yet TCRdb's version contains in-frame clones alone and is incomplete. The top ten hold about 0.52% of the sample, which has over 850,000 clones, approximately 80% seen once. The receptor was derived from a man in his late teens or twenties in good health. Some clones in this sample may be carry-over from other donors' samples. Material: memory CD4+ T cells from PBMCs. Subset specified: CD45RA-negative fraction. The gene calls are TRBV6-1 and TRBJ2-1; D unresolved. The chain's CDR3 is CASSEWGEQFF. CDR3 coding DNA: TGTGCCAGCAGTGAATGGGGTGAGCAGTTCTTC.